This T cell receptor beta chain was found in a study of graft-versus-host responses after intestinal transplantation. Study in general: Isolated intestinal, liver-intestinal, or multivisceral transplants had been given to the recipients. Broader study findings: Allograft graft-versus-host to host-versus-graft clonal ratios ran high in patients with graft-donor T cell macrochimerism. Recipient marrow held GvH clones, some first seen in ileum or blood.

In regard to this clone: Its antigen is undetermined.

The germline V gene has CDR1 MNHEY and CDR2 SMNVEV (reference sequence). The ends were cut back, 3 bases at V and 5 bases at J, with 5 bases in the middle. The CDR3 contains 12 residues. Clones were read by immunoSEQ multiplex PCR, and TCRdb kept only the in-frame ones, dropping some. The sample shows over 85,000 clones, approximately 95% of them seen only once. The sequencing used unstimulated CD8+ T cells sorted from spleen or lymph node cells, collected before intestinal transplant. This TCR derives from a human donor who received an intestinal transplant. The chain links TRBV27 to TRBJ1-3; D not certain. The CDR3 coding sequence is TGTGCCAGCAGTTTGAGAAGAAACACCATATATTTT. Protein: CASSLRRNTIYF.